The 10 T cell receptor beta chains given below trace back to one sample, sequenced in a study of regulatory T cells in long-lasting Graves disease. The sample's time point: persistent/refractory GD, antithyroid drugs over 5 years with positive TRAb. The TCR library used RNA extracted from PBMCs. Construction of TCR beta libraries relied on iRepertoire HTBI primers and on Arm-PCR targeting CDR3 regions. TCRdb itself ran the multiplex PCR reads through MiXCR, one entry per CDR3 protein. The sample includes 500,000 to 700,000 distinct CDR3 sequences, around 30% seen only once; the top ten take around 42%. Source: peripheral blood mononuclear cells (PBMCs), taken when the disease was refractory, from a patient treated with antithyroid drugs. The source of these receptors is a female donor with Graves disease.

This clonotype was seen a handful of times. The rearrangement joins TRBV9 to TRBJ1-2, with 9 bases that match TRBD1. This CDR3 region has 14 residues. The germline gives CDR1 SGDLS, CDR2 YYNGEE. The V and J ends lost 4 bases and 4 bases, in that order; junction bases with no gene match: 5. CDR3 protein: CASSTQDRGYGYTF. For the CDR3, the DNA is TGTGCCAGCAGCACCCAGGACAGGGGCTATGGCTACACCTTC.

There are many counts of this clonotype. This sequence joins TRBV28 and TRBJ2-5; 7 bases are a match to TRBD1. The germline V gene has CDR1 MDHEN and CDR2 SYDVKM. The CDR3 sequence is 15 residues long. The V and J ends lost 2 bases and 2 bases, in that order; junction bases with no gene match: 5. CDR3 sequence reads: CASSLPGQLQETQYF. CDR3 DNA sequence: TGTGCCAGCAGTTTACCGGGACAGCTACAAGAGACCCAGTACTTC.

The V and J genes are TRBV19 and TRBJ2-6, with 7 bases that match TRBD1. The trim removed 5 bases at V and 0 bases at J, leaving 10 bases unmatched. CDR3 size: 18 residues. Per the germline V gene, CDR1 is LNHDA and CDR2 is SQIVND (reference sequence). CDR3 amino acids: CASSSSGTVDSGANVLTF. DNA of the CDR3: TGTGCCAGTAGTTCTTCCGGGACAGTCGACTCTGGGGCCAACGTCCTGACTTTC.

This clonotype was counted ten times or more. The V and J genes are TRBV12-3 or TRBV12-4 and TRBJ1-3; TRBD1 is a possible D gene (5 bases). V shed 6 bases and J shed 0 bases, with 9 bases lying between them. CDR3 length: 14 amino acids. This CDR3 reads CASRTDFSGNTIYF. The CDR3 DNA reads TGTGCCAGCAGGACAGATTTCTCTGGAAACACCATATATTTT.

The rearrangement uses TRBV6-2 or TRBV6-3 and TRBJ2-7, with TRBD2 matching over 9 bases. The germline V gene encodes CDR1 MNHEY and CDR2 SVGEGT. The V and J ends lost 7 bases and 0 bases, in that order; junction bases with no gene match: 13. The CDR3 contains 17 residues. The CDR3 nucleotides are TGTGCCAGCAAGGGGGCTAGCGGGGAACTGATCTCCTACGAGCAGTACTTC. This sequence encodes CASKGASGELISYEQYF.

V gene TRBV19 combines with J gene TRBJ1-2; the match to TRBD1 covers 10 bases. V shed 8 bases, J shed 8 bases, and the junction held 11 bases outside the gene matches. The CDR3 runs 14 residues. Per the germline V gene, CDR1 is LNHDA and CDR2 is SQIVND (reference sequence). CDR3 region: CASLTGGGSGGYTF. CDR3 bases: TGTGCCAGTCTGACAGGGGGCGGCTCAGGCGGCTACACCTTC.

There are many counts of this clonotype. This rearrangement joins TRBV6-2 or TRBV6-3 to TRBJ1-2, with TRBD1 matching over 11 bases. CDR3 length: 16 residues. V dropped 2 bases and J dropped 6; count of bases not matched to a gene: 8. Looked up from germline, CDR1 is MNHEY and CDR2 is SVGEGT. CDR3 region: CASSYGQGARINGYTF. The CDR3 DNA follows: TGTGCCAGCAGTTACGGACAGGGGGCGCGAATCAATGGCTACACCTTC.

In regard to this clonotype: A read error is possible here, since a much larger clone lies one base away. In this CDR3 the conserved last residue, phenylalanine or tryptophan, is missing, so a read error is likely. The chain has TRBV6-1 and TRBJ1-2; D is perhaps TRBD1 (6 bases). This CDR3 has 16 amino acids. V was shortened by 7 bases and J by 4 bases, with 22 bases between the two germline ends. Germline assignment: CDR1 MNHNS and CDR2 SASEGT. The CDR3 reads CASNTPGQSLGYGYTL. The CDR3 DNA reads TGTGCCAGCAATACCCCTGGACAGTCGCTGGGCTATGGCTACACCCTC.

Only a few counts were recorded for this clonotype. V gene TRBV3-1 combines with J gene TRBJ2-3, with TRBD2 matching 7 bases. The CDR3 has 15 amino acids. The germline CDR1 and CDR2 sequences are LGHDT and YNNKEL (reference sequence). The V and J ends lost 1 base and 2 bases, in that order; junction bases with no gene match: 3. The CDR3 protein is CASSQAAGNTDTQYF. CDR3 coding DNA: TGTGCCAGCAGCCAAGCAGCGGGAAACACAGATACGCAGTATTTT.

Concerning this clonotype itself: Sequence at one end of the junction differs from germline and may be a read error. The gene calls are TRBV20-1 and TRBJ2-7; 9 bases are shared with TRBD2. Germline assignment: CDR1 DFQATT and CDR2 SNEGSKA (reference sequence). The CDR3 consists of 16 residues. The CDR3 is CSAPNRLAAAGHEQCF. CDR3 sequence (DNA): TGCAGTGCCCCTAACAGACTAGCGGCCGCAGGACACGAGCAGTGCTTC.